This T cell receptor (beta chain) was sequenced during a study of post-analysis software for immune sequencing data. Every TCR beta cDNA library bore unique molecular identifiers. T cells numbering about 0.85 to 11 million yielded cDNA molecules that totaled about 500,000. TCRdb re-called the PCR reads through MiXCR, storing one row per CDR3 protein. The sample holds under 900,000 distinct CDR3 sequences; approximately 50% are singletons and the top ten take under 6%. Notes on the study in general: Samples from one preparation batch, clustered by F measure, grouped strongly together. Among multiple sclerosis patients, normalized Chao1 diversity was significantly below that of controls.

In its sample, this clonotype was seen a few times. No antigen is known for it. Source material: blood. The sequence was collected from a girl aged 5-17 years with multiple sclerosis.

The CDR3: CASSQLAGERNEQFF. As DNA, the CDR3 is TGCGCCAGCAGCCAACTAGCGGGAGAGCGCAATGAGCAGTTCTTC. The V call is TRBV5-1, the J call TRBJ2-1, with 11 bases matching TRBD2. The V gene's germline CDR1 is SGHRS and CDR2 YFSETQ. The V segment lost 4 bases and the J segment 6 bases; nucleotides outside the gene matches: 6. The CDR3 loop spans 15 amino acids.